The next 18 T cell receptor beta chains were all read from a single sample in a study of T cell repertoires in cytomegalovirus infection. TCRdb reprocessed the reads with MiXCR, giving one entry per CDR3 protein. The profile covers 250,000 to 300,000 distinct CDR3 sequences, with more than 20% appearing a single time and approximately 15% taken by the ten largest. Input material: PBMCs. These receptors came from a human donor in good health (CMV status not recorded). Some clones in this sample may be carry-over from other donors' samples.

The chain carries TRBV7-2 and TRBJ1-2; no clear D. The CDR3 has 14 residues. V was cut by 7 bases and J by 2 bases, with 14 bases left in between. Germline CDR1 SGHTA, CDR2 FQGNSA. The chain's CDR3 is CASTKVQLNYGYTF. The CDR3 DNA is TGTGCCAGCACCAAGGTCCAGCTAAACTATGGCTACACCTTC.

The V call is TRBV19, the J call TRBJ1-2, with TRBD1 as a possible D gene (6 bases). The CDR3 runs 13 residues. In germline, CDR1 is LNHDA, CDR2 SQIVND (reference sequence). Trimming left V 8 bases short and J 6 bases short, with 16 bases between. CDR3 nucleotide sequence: TGTGCCAGTCTCGAAACAGGGTTGAATGGCTACACCTTC. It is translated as CASLETGLNGYTF.

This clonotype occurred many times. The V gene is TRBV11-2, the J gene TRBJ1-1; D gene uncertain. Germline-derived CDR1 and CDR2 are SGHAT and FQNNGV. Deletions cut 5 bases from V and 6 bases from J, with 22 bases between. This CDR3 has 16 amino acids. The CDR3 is CASSPLAEVVGAEAFF. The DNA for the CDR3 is TGTGCCAGCAGCCCCCTGGCAGAGGTTGTGGGTGCTGAAGCTTTCTTT.

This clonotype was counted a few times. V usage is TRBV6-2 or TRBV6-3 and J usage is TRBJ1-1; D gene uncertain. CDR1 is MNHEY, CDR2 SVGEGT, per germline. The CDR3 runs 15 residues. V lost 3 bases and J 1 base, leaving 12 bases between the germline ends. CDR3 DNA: TGTGCCAGCAGTTATAGAAGAAACAGGAACACTGAAGCTTTCTTT. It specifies CASSYRRNRNTEAFF.

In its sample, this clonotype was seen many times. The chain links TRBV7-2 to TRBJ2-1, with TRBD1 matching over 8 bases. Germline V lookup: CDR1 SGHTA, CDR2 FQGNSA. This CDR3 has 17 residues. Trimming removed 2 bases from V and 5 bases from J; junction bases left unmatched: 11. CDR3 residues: CASSLLTGANLDNEQFF. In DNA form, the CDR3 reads TGTGCCAGCAGCTTACTGACAGGGGCGAATCTCGACAATGAGCAGTTCTTC.

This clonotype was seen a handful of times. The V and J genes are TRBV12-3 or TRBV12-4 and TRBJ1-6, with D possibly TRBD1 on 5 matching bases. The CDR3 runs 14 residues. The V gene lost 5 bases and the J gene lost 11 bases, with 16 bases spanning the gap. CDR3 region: CASSQTDNFPPLHF. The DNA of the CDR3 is TGTGCCAGCAGTCAGACAGACAACTTCCCACCCCTCCACTTT.

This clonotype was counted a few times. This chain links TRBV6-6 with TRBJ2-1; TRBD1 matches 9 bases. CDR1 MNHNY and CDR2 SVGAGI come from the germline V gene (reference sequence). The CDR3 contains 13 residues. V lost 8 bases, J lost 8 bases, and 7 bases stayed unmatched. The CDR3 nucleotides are TGTGCCAGCTTTACAGGGGGCACGGATGAGCAGTTCTTC. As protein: CASFTGGTDEQFF.

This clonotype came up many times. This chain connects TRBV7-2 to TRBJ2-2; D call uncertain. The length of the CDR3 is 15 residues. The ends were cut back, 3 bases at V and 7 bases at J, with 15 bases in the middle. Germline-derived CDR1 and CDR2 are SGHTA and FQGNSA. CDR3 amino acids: CASSLALGVRGELFF. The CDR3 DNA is TGTGCCAGCAGCTTGGCCCTTGGAGTACGCGGGGAGCTGTTTTTT.

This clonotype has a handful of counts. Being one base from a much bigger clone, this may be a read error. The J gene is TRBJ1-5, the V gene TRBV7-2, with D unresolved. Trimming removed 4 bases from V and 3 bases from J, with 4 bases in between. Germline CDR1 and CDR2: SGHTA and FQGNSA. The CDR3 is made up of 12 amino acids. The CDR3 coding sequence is TGTGCCAGCAGCTCATTCAATCAGCCCCAGCATTTT. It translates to CASSSFNQPQHF.

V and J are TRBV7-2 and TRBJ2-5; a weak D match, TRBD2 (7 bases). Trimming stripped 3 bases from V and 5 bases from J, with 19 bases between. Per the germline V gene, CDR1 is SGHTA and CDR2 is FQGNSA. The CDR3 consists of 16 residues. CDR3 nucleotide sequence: TGTGCCAGCAGCTTCACAATGAGGACTAGGGGGGAGACCCAGTACTTC. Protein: CASSFTMRTRGETQYF.

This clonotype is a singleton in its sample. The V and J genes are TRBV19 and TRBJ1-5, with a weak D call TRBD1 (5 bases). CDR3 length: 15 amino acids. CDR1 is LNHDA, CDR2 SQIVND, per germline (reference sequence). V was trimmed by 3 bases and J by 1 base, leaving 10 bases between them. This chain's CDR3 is CASSIRGVSNQPQHF. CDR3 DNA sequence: TGTGCCAGTAGTATCAGAGGGGTGAGCAATCAGCCCCAGCATTTT.

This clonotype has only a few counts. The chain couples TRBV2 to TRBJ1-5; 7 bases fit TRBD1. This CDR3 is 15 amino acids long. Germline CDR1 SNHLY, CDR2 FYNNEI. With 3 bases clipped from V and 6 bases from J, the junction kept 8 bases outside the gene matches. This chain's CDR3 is CASSDLTGMSQPQHF. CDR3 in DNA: TGTGCCAGCAGTGATTTGACAGGGATGTCTCAGCCCCAGCATTTT.

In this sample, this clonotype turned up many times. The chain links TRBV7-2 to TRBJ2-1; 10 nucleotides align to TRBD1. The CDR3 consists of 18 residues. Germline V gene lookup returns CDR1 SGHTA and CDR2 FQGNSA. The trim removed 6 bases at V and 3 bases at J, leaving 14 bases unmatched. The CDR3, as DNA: TGTGCCAGCAGGGACAGGGGGGCGTTAGACCCCTACTACAATGAGCAGTTCTTC. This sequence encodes CASRDRGALDPYYNEQFF.

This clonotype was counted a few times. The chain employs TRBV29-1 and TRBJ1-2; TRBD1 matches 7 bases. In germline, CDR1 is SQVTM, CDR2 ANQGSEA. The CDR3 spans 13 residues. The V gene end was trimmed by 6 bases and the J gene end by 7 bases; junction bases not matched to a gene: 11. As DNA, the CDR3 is TGCAGCGTGGCAGGGGGACCCTTGAGTGGCTACACCTTC. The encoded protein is CSVAGGPLSGYTF.

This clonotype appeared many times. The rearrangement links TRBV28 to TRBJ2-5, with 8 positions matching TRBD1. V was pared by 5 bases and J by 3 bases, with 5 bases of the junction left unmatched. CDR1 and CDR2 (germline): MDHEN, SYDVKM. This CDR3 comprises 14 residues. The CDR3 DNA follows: TGTGCCAGCAGTCAAACAGGGGGAAAAGAGACCCAGTACTTC. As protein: CASSQTGGKETQYF.

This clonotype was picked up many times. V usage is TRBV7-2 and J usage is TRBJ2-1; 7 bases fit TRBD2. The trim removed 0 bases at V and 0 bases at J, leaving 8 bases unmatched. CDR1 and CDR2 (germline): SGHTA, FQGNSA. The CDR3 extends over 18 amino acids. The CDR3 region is CASSLAAGLPSSYNEQFF. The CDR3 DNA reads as TGTGCCAGCAGCTTAGCGGCGGGACTACCGAGCTCCTACAATGAGCAGTTCTTC.

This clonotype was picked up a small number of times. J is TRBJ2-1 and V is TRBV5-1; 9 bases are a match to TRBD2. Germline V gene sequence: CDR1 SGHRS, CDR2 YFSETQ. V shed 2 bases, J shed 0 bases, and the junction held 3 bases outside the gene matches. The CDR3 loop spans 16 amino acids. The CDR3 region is CASSLIAGVSYNEQFF. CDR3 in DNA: TGCGCCAGCAGCTTAATAGCGGGAGTCTCCTACAATGAGCAGTTCTTC.

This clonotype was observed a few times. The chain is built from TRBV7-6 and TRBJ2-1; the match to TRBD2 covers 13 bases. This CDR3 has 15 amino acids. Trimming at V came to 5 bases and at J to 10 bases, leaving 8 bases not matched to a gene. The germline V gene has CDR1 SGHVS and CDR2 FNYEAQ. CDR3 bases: TGTGCCAGCAGCCGTACTAGCGGGGGGGCCAGCGAGCAGTTCTTC. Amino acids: CASSRTSGGASEQFF.